Sequencing of this TCR beta chain was carried out in a study of shared clonotypes between healthy human individuals. As regards this clone: Antigen unknown.

Those who donated were healthy HIV-negative adults, with no recent acute infections or vaccinations reported. Data came from immunoSEQ multiplex PCR; TCRdb stores just in-frame clones and leaves some out. Here the sample spans 650,000 to 700,000 clones, about 90% being singletons. CDR3 size: 16 residues. CDR1 is SGHVS and CDR2 is FQNEAQ in the germline V gene. The J segment lost 2 bases and the V segment lost 3 bases, leaving 9 bases of the junction unmatched. Study results and limitations: Naive subsets usually exceeded memory subsets in estimated richness. Only blood was sampled, and tissue TCR repertoires likely differ from blood ones. The low donor count limited represented genetic and exposure-history diversity.

This chain connects TRBV7-8 to TRBJ2-7, with 8 bases lining up with TRBD2. The sample was memory CD8+ T cells from PBMCs. The subset was: CD45RO+ cells pooled with CCR7-negative TemRA cells. The TCR was taken from a man aged 18 to 29 in good health. Some clones in this sample may be carry-over from other donors' samples. CDR3 sequence: CASSFPSGRWPYEQYF. The CDR3 DNA follows: TGTGCCAGCAGCTTCCCAAGCGGGAGATGGCCCTACGAGCAGTACTTC. The complete variable domain, with remaining parts taken from reference TRBV7-8 and TRBJ2-7, reads GAGVSQSPRYKVAKRGQDVALRCDPISGHVSLFWYQQALGQGPEFLTYFQNEAQLDKSGLPSDRFFAERPEGSVSTLKIQRTQQEDSAVYLCASSFPSGRWPYEQYFGPGTRLTVT.